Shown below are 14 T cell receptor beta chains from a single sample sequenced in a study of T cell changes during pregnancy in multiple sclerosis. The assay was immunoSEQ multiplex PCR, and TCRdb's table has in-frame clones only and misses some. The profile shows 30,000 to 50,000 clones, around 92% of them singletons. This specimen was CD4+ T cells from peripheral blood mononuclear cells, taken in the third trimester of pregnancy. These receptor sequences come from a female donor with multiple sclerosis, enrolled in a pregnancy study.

CDR3 DNA: TGTGCCAGCAGCCAAGATTTCCCTACAGGGATGGTTAGCAATCAGCCCCAGCATTTT. Translation: CASSQDFPTGMVSNQPQHF. This chain joins TRBV14 and TRBJ1-5, with D perhaps TRBD1 (6 bases). The V end lost 0 bases, the J end lost 0 bases, and 18 bases lay between the germline ends. Germline loops: CDR1 SGHDN, CDR2 FVKESK. CDR3 length equals 19 residues.

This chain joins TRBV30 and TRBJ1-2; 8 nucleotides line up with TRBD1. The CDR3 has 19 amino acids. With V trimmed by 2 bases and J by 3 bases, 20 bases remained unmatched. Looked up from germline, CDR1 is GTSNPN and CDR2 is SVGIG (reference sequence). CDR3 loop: CAWSPSRGPGQGADYGYTF. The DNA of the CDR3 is TGTGCCTGGAGTCCCTCACGAGGCCCGGGGCAGGGGGCTGACTATGGCTACACCTTC. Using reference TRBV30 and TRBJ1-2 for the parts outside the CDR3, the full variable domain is SQTIHQWPATLVQPVGSPLSLECTVEGTSNPNLYWYRQAAGRGLQLLFYSVGIGQISSEVPQNLSASRPQDRQFILSSKKLLLSDSGFYLCAWSPSRGPGQGADYGYTFGSGTRLTVV.

The CDR3 here is CASSTGGRNNYGYTF. The CDR3 DNA reads as TGTGCCAGCTCCACGGGGGGGAGGAATAACTATGGCTACACCTTC. The J gene is TRBJ1-2, the V gene TRBV9; D might be TRBD1 (5 bases). The CDR3 sequence is 15 residues long. CDR1 is SGDLS, CDR2 YYNGEE, per germline. V gave up 7 bases and J gave up 1 base, with 17 bases separating them.

The CDR3 sequence: CASSGERLAGSKNIQYF. In DNA, the CDR3 is TGTGCCAGCAGCGGAGAGAGGCTAGCGGGATCTAAAAACATTCAGTACTTC. The V call is TRBV11-2, the J call TRBJ2-4, with 9 nucleotides matching TRBD2. With V trimmed by 5 bases and J by 4 bases, 12 bases remained unmatched. The germline CDR1 and CDR2 sequences are SGHAT and FQNNGV. This CDR3 has 17 amino acids.

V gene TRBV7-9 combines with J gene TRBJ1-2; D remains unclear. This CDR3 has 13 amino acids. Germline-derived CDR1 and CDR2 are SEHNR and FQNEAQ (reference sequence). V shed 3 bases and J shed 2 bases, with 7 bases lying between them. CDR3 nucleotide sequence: TGTGCCAGCAGCTTTCATCAGAACTATGGCTACACCTTC. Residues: CASSFHQNYGYTF.

CDR3 sequence (DNA): TGCGCCAGCACGGGACAGGGGGCAAATGAAGCTTTCTTT. This translates into CASTGQGANEAFF. This chain joins TRBV10-1 and TRBJ1-1; 12 bases are a match to TRBD1. The CDR3 runs to 13 residues. Trimming took 7 bases from V and 7 from J; bases not matched to a gene: 4. CDR1 and CDR2 from the germline V gene are WNHNN and SYGVQD (reference sequence).

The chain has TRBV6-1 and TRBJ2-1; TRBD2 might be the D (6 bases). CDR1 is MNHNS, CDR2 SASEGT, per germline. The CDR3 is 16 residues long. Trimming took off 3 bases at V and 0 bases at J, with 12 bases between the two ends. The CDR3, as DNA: TGTGCCAGCAGTGAGGGTCTAGCGAGCTCCTACAATGAGCAGTTCTTC. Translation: CASSEGLASSYNEQFF.

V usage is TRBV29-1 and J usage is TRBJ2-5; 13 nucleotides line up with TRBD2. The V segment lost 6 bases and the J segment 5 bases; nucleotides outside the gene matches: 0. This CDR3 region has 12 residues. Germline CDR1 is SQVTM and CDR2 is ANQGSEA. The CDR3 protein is CSVLAGGETQYF. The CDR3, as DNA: TGCAGCGTACTAGCGGGAGGGGAGACCCAGTACTTC.

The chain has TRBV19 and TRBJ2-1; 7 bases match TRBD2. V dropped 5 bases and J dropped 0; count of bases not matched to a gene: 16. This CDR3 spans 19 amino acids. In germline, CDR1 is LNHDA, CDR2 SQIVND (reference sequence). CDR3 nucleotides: TGTGCCAGTAGTGCGCTTGTCCTAGCGGCCAAGACCTCCTACAATGAGCAGTTCTTC. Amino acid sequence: CASSALVLAAKTSYNEQFF.

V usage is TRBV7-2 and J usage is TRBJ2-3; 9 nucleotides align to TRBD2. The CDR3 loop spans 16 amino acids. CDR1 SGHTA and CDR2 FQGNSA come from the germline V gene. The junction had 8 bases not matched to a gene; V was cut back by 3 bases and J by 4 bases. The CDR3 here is CASSFFGGRASDTQYF. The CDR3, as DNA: TGTGCCAGCAGCTTTTTTGGCGGGAGGGCCTCAGATACGCAGTATTTT.

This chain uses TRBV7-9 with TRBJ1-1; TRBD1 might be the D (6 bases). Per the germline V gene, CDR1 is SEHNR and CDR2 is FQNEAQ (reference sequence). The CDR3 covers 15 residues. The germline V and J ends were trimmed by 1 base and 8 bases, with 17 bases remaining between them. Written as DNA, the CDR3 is TGTGCCAGCAGCTTAGACTTCGACCTCAGGGGAGAAGCTTTCTTT. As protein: CASSLDFDLRGEAFF. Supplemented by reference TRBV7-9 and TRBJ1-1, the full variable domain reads DTGVSQNPRHKITKRGQNVTFRCDPISEHNRLYWYRQTLGQGPEFLTYFQNEAQLEKSRLLSDRFSAERPKGSFSTLEIQRTEQGDSAMYLCASSLDFDLRGEAFFGQGTRLTVV.

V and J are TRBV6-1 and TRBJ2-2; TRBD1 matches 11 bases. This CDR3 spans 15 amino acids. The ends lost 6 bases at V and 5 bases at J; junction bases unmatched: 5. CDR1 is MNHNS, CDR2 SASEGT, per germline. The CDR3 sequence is CASRPDRGQTGELFF. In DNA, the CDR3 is TGTGCCAGCAGGCCGGACAGGGGGCAAACCGGGGAGCTGTTTTTT.

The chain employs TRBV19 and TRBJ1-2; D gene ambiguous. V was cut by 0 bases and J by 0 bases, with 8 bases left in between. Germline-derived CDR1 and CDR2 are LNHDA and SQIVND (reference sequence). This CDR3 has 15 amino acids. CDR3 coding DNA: TGTGCCAGTAGTATAGATATCACAGCTAACTATGGCTACACCTTC. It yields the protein CASSIDITANYGYTF.

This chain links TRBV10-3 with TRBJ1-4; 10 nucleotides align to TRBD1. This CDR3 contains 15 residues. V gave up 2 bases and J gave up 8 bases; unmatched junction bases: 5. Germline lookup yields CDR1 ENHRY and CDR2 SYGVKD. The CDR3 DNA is TGTGCCATCAGTGAGGGGGGACAGGGGCGCGAAAAACTGTTTTTT. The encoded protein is CAISEGGQGREKLFF.